This T cell receptor (beta chain) was sequenced in a study of T-cell memory formation after mild COVID-19. Germline values: CDR1 LGHNA, CDR2 YSLEER. This CDR3 contains 20 residues. V gave up 4 bases and J gave up 4 bases; unmatched junction bases: 22. This clonotype has a count of ten or more. Each CDR3 protein gets one entry after TCRdb re-called the 5' RACE reads with MiXCR. The sample shows around 390,000 distinct CDR3 sequences, roughly 15% of them seen only once. Sequencing was done on a sample of PBMCs or a T cell subset sorted from them (not recorded which). This sequence originates from a man aged 18 to 29 who had mild COVID-19 (a few samples of this study predate the infection). Cell type and time point are not known. The chain recombines TRBV4-3 with TRBJ2-1; 7 bases align to TRBD1. CDR3 coding DNA: TGCGCCAGCAGCCGCAAACTCAGTTCCGGGACAGCGACCAGATACAATGAGCAGTTCTTC. It encodes CASSRKLSSGTATRYNEQFF.